This entry lists 27 T cell receptor beta chains sequenced from one sample in a study of identical twins. From the 5' RACE reads, TCRdb called clonotypes with MiXCR, one entry per CDR3 protein. The sample yields 510,000 or so distinct CDR3 sequences, around 15% seen once. This sample also appeared in a second study, on yellow fever vaccine responses in identical twins.

Sequenced sample: CD4+ T cells sorted from blood. The origin of the receptors is a woman younger than 30 in good health.

The V gene is TRBV20-1, the J gene TRBJ2-5, with D maybe TRBD2 (6 bases). CDR3 length: 14 residues. V lost 1 base and J lost 2, with 11 bases in between. Germline lookup yields CDR1 DFQATT and CDR2 SNEGSKA (reference sequence). CDR3 sequence (DNA): TGCAGTGCTAGAGGGATTAGCGGTCAAGAGACCCAGTACTTC. Translation: CSARGISGQETQYF.

This clonotype came up a few times. The rearrangement links TRBV10-3 to TRBJ2-7; TRBD1 matches 8 bases. The CDR3 covers 15 residues. Per germline, CDR1 ENHRY and CDR2 SYGVKD. Unmatched junction bases numbered 8, after V lost 5 bases and J lost 2 bases. CDR3 nucleotide sequence: TGTGCCATCAGTATTGGACAGGGAGGTCCCTACGAGCAGTACTTC. Translating it yields CAISIGQGGPYEQYF.

This clonotype was observed a few times. The chain combines TRBV7-2 with TRBJ2-1; 9 bases agree with TRBD1. CDR1 and CDR2 (germline): SGHTA, FQGNSA. The ends lost 4 bases at V and 4 bases at J; junction bases unmatched: 5. This CDR3 has 15 amino acids. The CDR3 loop is CASSSTGQGYNEQFF. CDR3 nucleotide sequence: TGTGCCAGCAGCTCAACGGGACAGGGATACAATGAGCAGTTCTTC.

The CDR3 DNA sequence: TGCGCCAGCAGCGGAACCGACAAAAACTATGGCTACACCTTC. Protein product: CASSGTDKNYGYTF. The chain is built from TRBV5-1 and TRBJ1-2; no reliable D call. The V end was cut by 4 bases, the J end by 2 bases, with 12 bases between. CDR3 size: 14 residues. Germline CDR1 reads SGHRS; CDR2 reads YFSETQ.

There are a few counts of this clonotype. This chain joins TRBV9 and TRBJ2-5; a possible D gene is TRBD1 (6 bases). CDR1 is SGDLS, CDR2 YYNGEE, per germline. This CDR3 contains 15 residues. Trimming removed 6 bases from V and 1 base from J, with 16 bases in between. The CDR3 protein is CASTWSGESQETQYF. The CDR3 DNA reads as TGTGCCAGCACCTGGTCAGGGGAGTCCCAAGAGACCCAGTACTTC.

V is TRBV28 and J is TRBJ2-2; possible D gene TRBD2, 5 bases. Germline V gene data show CDR1 as MDHEN and CDR2 as SYDVKM. The V and J ends lost 8 bases and 4 bases respectively, with 11 bases between them. CDR3 size: 13 residues. CDR3 protein: CASRRLSTGELFF. As DNA, the CDR3 is TGTGCCAGCCGGAGGTTAAGCACCGGGGAGCTGTTTTTT.

The V and J genes are TRBV12-3 or TRBV12-4 and TRBJ1-2; 7 bases match TRBD1. V shed 5 bases and J 4 bases; nucleotides not matched to a gene: 13. The CDR3 loop spans 16 amino acids. CDR3: CASSPRLDRPGYGYTF. CDR3 coding DNA: TGTGCCAGCAGTCCCCGACTGGACAGGCCGGGCTATGGCTACACCTTC.

The chain couples TRBV25-1 to TRBJ1-1; D not resolved. There are 12 residues in the CDR3. CDR1 and CDR2 from the germline V gene are MGHDK and SYGVNS. The V gene lost 6 bases and the J gene lost 4 bases, with 9 bases spanning the gap. CDR3 nucleotides: TGTGCCAGCAGGGCAAGTGGCACTGAAGCTTTCTTT. Encoded protein: CASRASGTEAFF.

The chain has TRBV20-1 and TRBJ2-3; the D gene is possibly TRBD2 (6 bases). The CDR3 length is 13 residues. V was pared by 7 bases and J by 3 bases, with 14 bases between. Germline V gives CDR1 DFQATT, CDR2 SNEGSKA (reference sequence). CDR3 nucleotides: TGCAGTGTAAATAGCGGCCAGACAGATACGCAGTATTTT. Protein product: CSVNSGQTDTQYF.

V usage is TRBV5-1 and J usage is TRBJ2-1; D remains ambiguous. V was clipped by 4 bases and J by 3 bases, with 5 bases between them. Germline V lookup: CDR1 SGHRS, CDR2 YFSETQ. This CDR3 spans 12 amino acids. The CDR3 here is CASSPFYNEQFF. DNA for the CDR3: TGCGCCAGCAGCCCCTTCTACAATGAGCAGTTCTTC.

This clonotype was found many times. The rearrangement joins TRBV5-1 to TRBJ1-6; the match to TRBD1 covers 10 bases. This CDR3 region has 16 residues. Trimming removed 0 bases from V and 7 bases from J; junction bases left unmatched: 4. The germline V gene has CDR1 SGHRS and CDR2 YFSETQ. The CDR3 DNA sequence: TGCGCCAGCAGCTTGGCGGGACAGGGGATCAATTCACCCCTCCACTTT. Amino acid sequence: CASSLAGQGINSPLHF.

This clonotype was counted between two and nine times. This sequence joins TRBV12-3 or TRBV12-4 and TRBJ2-1, with 11 bases aligning to TRBD1. This CDR3 has 15 amino acids. J lost 7 bases, V lost 6 bases, and 8 bases had no gene match. CDR3 amino acids: CASSQRTGGSNEQFF. The DNA for the CDR3 is TGTGCCAGCAGCCAGCGGACAGGGGGCTCGAATGAGCAGTTCTTC.

This clonotype was detected only a few times. The V call is TRBV5-1, the J call TRBJ2-1; D is uncertain. Germline CDR1 SGHRS, CDR2 YFSETQ. The V and J ends lost 0 bases and 8 bases respectively, with 9 bases between them. This CDR3 is 13 amino acids long. The CDR3 spells CASSLVAWDEQFF. The DNA of the CDR3 is TGCGCCAGCAGCTTGGTGGCCTGGGATGAGCAGTTCTTC.

The chain is built from TRBV27 and TRBJ1-3, with a possible D match to TRBD1 (6 bases). The germline V gene has CDR1 MNHEY and CDR2 SMNVEV (reference sequence). CDR3 size: 15 residues. V shed 5 bases and J shed 0 bases, with 11 bases lying between them. The CDR3 protein is CASSQTGYSGNTIYF. The CDR3 nucleotides read TGTGCCAGCAGTCAGACAGGTTACTCTGGAAACACCATATATTTT.

The table lists this clonotype with a few counts. V usage is TRBV5-4 and J usage is TRBJ1-1; D may be TRBD1 (6 bases). Germline assignment: CDR1 SGHNT and CDR2 YYREEE (reference sequence). The CDR3 covers 15 residues. V gave up 4 bases and J gave up 0 bases, with 13 bases separating them. CDR3 amino acids: CASSNGQPMNTEAFF. The CDR3 region has the DNA TGTGCCAGCAGCAATGGACAGCCCATGAACACTGAAGCTTTCTTT.

CDR3 nucleotide sequence: TGCAGTGCTAGGGCGGGGTACAATGAGCAGTTCTTC. Amino acids: CSARAGYNEQFF. This chain connects TRBV20-1 to TRBJ2-1, with a weak D call TRBD2 (6 bases). V lost 3 bases and J lost 4, with 7 bases in between. The CDR3 extends over 12 amino acids. The V gene's germline CDR1 is DFQATT and CDR2 SNEGSKA (reference sequence).

This clonotype showed up just once. The rearrangement joins TRBV20-1 to TRBJ2-1; D call uncertain. V lost 6 bases to trimming and J lost 7 bases, with 16 bases between them. CDR1 and CDR2 (germline): DFQATT, SNEGSKA (reference sequence). This CDR3 spans 13 amino acids. CDR3 loop: CSAPQNPRNEQFF. The CDR3 DNA reads TGCAGTGCACCGCAGAACCCTAGAAATGAGCAGTTCTTC.

The sample holds many counts of this clonotype. The chain uses TRBV10-3 and TRBJ2-2; the D call may be TRBD1 or TRBD2 (5 bases each). CDR1 and CDR2 (germline): ENHRY, SYGVKD. There are 14 residues in the CDR3. The V end lost 6 bases, the J end lost 4 bases, and 12 bases lay between the germline ends. CDR3 protein: CAISPGTVTGELFF. DNA for the CDR3: TGTGCCATCAGCCCCGGGACGGTCACCGGGGAGCTGTTTTTT.

This clonotype was seen a handful of times. The rearrangement joins TRBV5-6 to TRBJ2-3; D might be TRBD1 or TRBD2, each matching 5 bases. The ends were cut back, 4 bases at V and 2 bases at J, with 23 bases in the middle. The CDR3 runs to 18 residues. Per germline, CDR1 SGHDT and CDR2 YYEEEE. CDR3 nucleotide sequence: TGTGCCAGCAGCCGAAGTTACGGGACCACCTCCCCCACAGATACGCAGTATTTT. Protein: CASSRSYGTTSPTDTQYF.

CDR3 protein: CASSLVSGGRSEQFF. CDR3 sequence (DNA): TGCGCCAGCAGCTTGGTCTCAGGGGGTAGATCTGAGCAGTTCTTC. The chain uses TRBV5-1 and TRBJ2-1; TRBD1 matches 7 bases. From germline, CDR1 is SGHRS and CDR2 YFSETQ. This CDR3 has 15 amino acids. V shed 0 bases and J 9 bases; nucleotides not matched to a gene: 9.

The sample holds a few counts of this clonotype. The chain employs TRBV20-1 and TRBJ1-2; a weak D match, TRBD1 (6 bases). Per the germline V gene, CDR1 is DFQATT and CDR2 is SNEGSKA (reference sequence). The V and J ends lost 3 bases and 10 bases respectively, with 12 bases between them. The CDR3 is 11 amino acids. CDR3 in amino acids: CSASWGQDYTF. The CDR3 DNA follows: TGCAGTGCTAGTTGGGGGCAGGACTACACCTTC.

The chain has TRBV25-1 and TRBJ1-2; D possibly corresponds to TRBD1 (6 bases). This CDR3 spans 11 amino acids. The germline V gene has CDR1 MGHDK and CDR2 SYGVNS. V was pared by 6 bases and J by 7 bases, with 9 bases between. CDR3 DNA sequence: TGTGCCAGCAGACAGGGCCTTGGCTACACCTTC. It codes for CASRQGLGYTF.

This clonotype has just a few counts. The chain uses TRBV6-1 and TRBJ1-2, with TRBD1 identical over 12 bases. V lost 6 bases and J lost 7; bases outside the gene matches: 9. CDR1 and CDR2 from the germline V gene are MNHNS and SASEGT. The CDR3 spans 15 residues. The CDR3 sequence is CASSAGTGGRGGYTF. The CDR3 nucleotides read TGTGCCAGCAGCGCCGGGACAGGGGGCCGGGGTGGCTACACCTTC.

This clonotype was detected a few times. The chain carries TRBV12-3 or TRBV12-4 and TRBJ2-1; TRBD2 aligns across 8 bases. Trimming removed 7 bases from V and 10 bases from J; junction bases left unmatched: 12. CDR3 length equals 14 residues. As DNA, the CDR3 is TGTGCCAGCACCCCCGGGAGCGGGAGAGACGAGCAGTTCTTC. As protein: CASTPGSGRDEQFF.

This clonotype showed up just a few times. The chain joins TRBV18 to TRBJ2-3; D gene uncertain. The CDR3 totals 14 residues. The V gene's germline CDR1 is KGHSH and CDR2 LQKENI. Trimming left V 5 bases short and J 0 bases short, with 9 bases between. CDR3 DNA sequence: TGTGCCAGCTCATTGTGGCCTAGCACAGATACGCAGTATTTT. This codes for CASSLWPSTDTQYF.

This clonotype showed up just a few times. The CDR3 coding sequence is TGTGCCAGCAGCCGGGGGATCGGGGCCTCCGGCTACACCTTC. Encoded protein: CASSRGIGASGYTF. The chain is built from TRBV5-6 and TRBJ1-2; weak D call: TRBD1 (5 bases). Trimming left V 4 bases short and J 8 bases short, with 18 bases between. CDR3 length equals 14 residues. The germline CDR1 and CDR2 sequences are SGHDT and YYEEEE.

This clonotype was observed at least ten times. The genes are TRBV10-3 and TRBJ2-7, with TRBD2 matching 7 bases. The CDR3 has 17 amino acids. The J segment lost 0 bases and the V segment lost 0 bases, leaving 8 bases of the junction unmatched. Per germline, CDR1 ENHRY and CDR2 SYGVKD. The CDR3 region has the DNA TGTGCCATCAGTGAGTCGCGGTCTAGCGGAAGCTCCTACGAGCAGTACTTC. Translation: CAISESRSSGSSYEQYF.